This note documents a single T cell receptor (beta chain) sequence. It lacks a known antigen. Within one base of it there is no much larger clone, and no base qualities were kept. Trimming removed 4 bases from V and 0 bases from J, leaving 10 bases between the germline ends. Including cysteine and phenylalanine, the CDR3 has 15 amino acids. Only CDR3 DNA is held: 45 bases, read in frame from base 1. CDR1 and CDR2 (SGHDN, FVKESK) derive from the germline V gene. This sample is part of a study of blood T cell repertoires in COVID-19 (TCRdb year 2020). At the level of the whole study: Samples from collaborators originated in the United States, Italy and Spain and spanned both the acute and convalescent phases of COVID-19. The material from the prospective study consisted of cDNA or gDNA derived from T cells, B-cell-depleted T cells, or PBMCs. The dataset comprised deeply sampled blood TCRbeta repertoires from subjects exposed to, actively infected with, or recovered from COVID-19. The repertoires were made available in a free public database intended to serve as a resource for research on the immune response to SARS-CoV-2. The samples were drawn from the first 160 participants of the ongoing ImmuneRACE study and from 1,200 or so subjects provided by 6 global collaborators. Sample metadata almost always included a de-identified subject ID, COVID-19 status, age in years and sex. Where HLA class I and class II types were available, the types were taken from metadata supplied by the sample provider, not from assay-based typing.

What the study reported, not specific to this receptor: The quantity of clinical and demographic metadata differed by source and by participant and was supplied without curation.

The collaborating institutions used their own protocols to collect whole blood in K2EDTA tubes. For TCRbeta analysis, collaborators shipped samples as frozen whole blood, isolated PBMCs, or DNA extracted from either of those sample types. TCRbeta CDR3 regions were amplified from genomic DNA by means of the immunoSEQ Assay, a bias-controlled multiplex PCR. From the authors' description of their analysis: Nucleated cell counts per sample were estimated from amplification of reference gene primers within the assay. To quantify the absolute abundance of each unique TCRbeta CDR3 rearrangement, sequence reads were collapsed and filtered. Productive Simpson clonality was computed per sample as the square root of Simpson's diversity index over productive rearrangements. What TCRdb holds here is the immuneACCESS table cut down to in-frame rearrangements. Part of the clones is not present; checked against another copy, under half of the missing clones reflect an unresolved V gene, and the others are unexplained. V and J calls and clone size are as listed in that table; D and trimming were resolved from the DNA. The sample table records about 130,000 clones; roughly 85% of these occur just once. The ten largest make up over 25% of the sample.

The sequence links TRBV14 to TRBJ1-3, and the D gene may be TRBD1, 6 bases matching. This sequence originates from an elderly woman with acute or convalescent COVID-19. The sample consisted of peripheral blood. The nucleotide sequence is TGTGCCAGCAGCCTCCAGGGGAACTCTGGAAACACCATATATTTT. It codes for CASSLQGNSGNTIYF. The CDR3 plus the reference TRBV14 and TRBJ1-3 genes for the other parts give the full variable domain: EAGVTQFPSHSVIEKGQTVTLRCDPISGHDNLYWYRRVMGKEIKFLLHFVKESKQDESGMPNNRFLAERTGGTYSTLKVQPAELEDSGVYFCASSLQGNSGNTIYFGEGSWLTVV.